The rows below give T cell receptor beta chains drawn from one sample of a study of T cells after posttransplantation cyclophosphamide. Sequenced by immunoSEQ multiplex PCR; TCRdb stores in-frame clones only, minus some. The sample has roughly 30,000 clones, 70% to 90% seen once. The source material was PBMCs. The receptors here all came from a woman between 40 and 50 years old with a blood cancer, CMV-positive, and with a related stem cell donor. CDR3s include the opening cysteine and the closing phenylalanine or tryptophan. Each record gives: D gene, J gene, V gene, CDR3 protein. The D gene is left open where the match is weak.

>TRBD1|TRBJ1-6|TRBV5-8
CASSGGQTIRPDYNSPLHF
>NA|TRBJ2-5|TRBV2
CASSRTDSNSETQYF
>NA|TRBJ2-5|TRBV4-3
CASSPHPLSEETQYF
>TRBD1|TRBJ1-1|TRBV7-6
CASSPRGTHEAFF
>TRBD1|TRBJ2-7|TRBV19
CASRVRGTGSYEQYF
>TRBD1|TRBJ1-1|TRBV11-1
CASSPNPGQGQRTEAFF
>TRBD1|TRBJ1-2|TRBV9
CASSDDRGGGGYTF
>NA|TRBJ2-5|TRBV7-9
CASSQTSSGGETQYF
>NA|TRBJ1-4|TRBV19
CVTQGSRGEKLFF
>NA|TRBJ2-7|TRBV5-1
CASSLDQEQYF
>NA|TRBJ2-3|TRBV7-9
CASRAGATDTQYF
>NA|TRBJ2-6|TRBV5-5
CASSLSTGANVLTF
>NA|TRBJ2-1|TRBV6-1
CASRGGDNQRNEQFF
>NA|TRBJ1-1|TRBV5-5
CASSLGSRLDTEAFF
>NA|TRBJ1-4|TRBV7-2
CASSLEWAGEKLFF
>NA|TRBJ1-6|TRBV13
CASSLGGQGWTPLHF
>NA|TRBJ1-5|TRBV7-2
CASSTTASNQPQHF
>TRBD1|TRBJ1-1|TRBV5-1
CASSLAGGYTEAFF
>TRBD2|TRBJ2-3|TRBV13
CASSVRTSGGPRDTQYF
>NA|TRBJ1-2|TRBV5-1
CASSLDRRRYGYTF
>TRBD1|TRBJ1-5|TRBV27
CASQQIQGGSNQPQHF
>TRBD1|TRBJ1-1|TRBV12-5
CASGPSHWDRGGGHTEAFF
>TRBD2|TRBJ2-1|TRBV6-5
CASSYGGGAYNEQFF
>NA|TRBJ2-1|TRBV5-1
CASSLLSGYNEQFF
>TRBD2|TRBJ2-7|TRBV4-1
CASSPSLAAAYEQYF
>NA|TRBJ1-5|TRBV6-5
CASSLPGGSQPQHF
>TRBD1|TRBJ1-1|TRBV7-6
CASSRSPTGTGKNTEAFF
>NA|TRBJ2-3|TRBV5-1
CASSLAGYNTDTQYF
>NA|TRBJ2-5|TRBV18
CASSPPWQGQETQYF
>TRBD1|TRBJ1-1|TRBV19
CASSLQGAAEAFF